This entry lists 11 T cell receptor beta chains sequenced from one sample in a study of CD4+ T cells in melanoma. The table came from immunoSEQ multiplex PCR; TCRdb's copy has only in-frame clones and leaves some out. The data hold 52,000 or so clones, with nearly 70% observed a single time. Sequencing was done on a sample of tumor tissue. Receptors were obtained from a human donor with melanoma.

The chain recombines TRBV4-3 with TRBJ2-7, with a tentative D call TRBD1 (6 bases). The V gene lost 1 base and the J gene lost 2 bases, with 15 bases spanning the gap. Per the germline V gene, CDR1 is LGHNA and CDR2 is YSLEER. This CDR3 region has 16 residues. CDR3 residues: CASSQGQAGLPYEQYF. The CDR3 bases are TGCGCCAGCAGCCAAGGACAGGCGGGTTTGCCCTACGAGCAGTACTTC.

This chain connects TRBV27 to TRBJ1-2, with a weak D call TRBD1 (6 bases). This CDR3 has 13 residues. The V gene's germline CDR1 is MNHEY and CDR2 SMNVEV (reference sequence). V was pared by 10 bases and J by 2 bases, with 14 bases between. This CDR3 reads CATRGLTNYGYTF. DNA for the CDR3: TGTGCCACCCGGGGGCTGACCAACTATGGCTACACCTTC.

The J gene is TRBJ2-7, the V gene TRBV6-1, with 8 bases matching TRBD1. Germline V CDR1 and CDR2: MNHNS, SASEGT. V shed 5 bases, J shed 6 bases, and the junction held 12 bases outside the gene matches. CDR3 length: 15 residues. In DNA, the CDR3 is TGTGCCAGCAGTCAGCAACAGGGGGTTCCCCTCGAGCAGTACTTC. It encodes CASSQQQGVPLEQYF.

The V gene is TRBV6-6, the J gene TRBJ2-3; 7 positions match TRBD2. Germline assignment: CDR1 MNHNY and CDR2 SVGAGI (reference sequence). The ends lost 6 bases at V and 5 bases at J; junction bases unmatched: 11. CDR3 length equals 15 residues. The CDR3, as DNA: TGTGCCAGCAGCCTACTGGGAGGGTTGTTAGATACGCAGTATTTT. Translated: CASSLLGGLLDTQYF.

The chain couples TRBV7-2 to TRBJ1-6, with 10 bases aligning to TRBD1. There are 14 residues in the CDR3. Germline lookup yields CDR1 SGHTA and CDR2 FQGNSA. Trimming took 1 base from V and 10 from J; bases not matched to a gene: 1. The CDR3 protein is CASSLVTGGSPLHF. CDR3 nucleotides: TGTGCCAGCAGCTTAGTGACAGGGGGCTCACCCCTCCACTTT.

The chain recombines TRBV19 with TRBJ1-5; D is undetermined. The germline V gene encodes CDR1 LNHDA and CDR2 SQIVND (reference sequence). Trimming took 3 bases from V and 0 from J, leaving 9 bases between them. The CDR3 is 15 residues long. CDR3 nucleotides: TGTGCCAGTAGTATCTCCAGTTATAGCAATCAGCCCCAGCATTTT. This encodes CASSISSYSNQPQHF.

The DNA of the CDR3 is TGTGCCAGCAGGGGGACTGGGCGGGCAGATACGCAGTATTTT. Its protein is CASRGTGRADTQYF. The V and J genes are TRBV25-1 and TRBJ2-3, with D possibly TRBD2 on 6 matching bases. V was clipped by 6 bases and J by 4 bases, with 14 bases between them. The CDR3 is made up of 14 amino acids. CDR1 and CDR2 from the germline V gene are MGHDK and SYGVNS.

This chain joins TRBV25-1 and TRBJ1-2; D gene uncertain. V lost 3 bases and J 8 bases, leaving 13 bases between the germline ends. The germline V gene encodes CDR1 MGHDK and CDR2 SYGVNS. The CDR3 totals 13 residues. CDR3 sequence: CASSDWSGYGYTF. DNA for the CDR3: TGTGCCAGCAGTGATTGGTCCGGGTACGGCTACACCTTC.

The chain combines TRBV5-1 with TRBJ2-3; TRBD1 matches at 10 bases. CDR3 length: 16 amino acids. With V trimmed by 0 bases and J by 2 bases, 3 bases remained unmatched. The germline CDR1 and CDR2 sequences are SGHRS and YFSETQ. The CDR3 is CASSLGQGAVTDTQYF. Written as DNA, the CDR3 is TGCGCCAGCAGCTTGGGACAGGGGGCCGTCACAGATACGCAGTATTTT.

The CDR3 DNA follows: TGTGCCAGCAGCCAAGAACGGGGGCGAGGCTACACCTTC. Protein product: CASSQERGRGYTF. V and J are TRBV4-2 and TRBJ1-2; maybe TRBD1 (6 bases). Germline assignment: CDR1 LGHNA and CDR2 YNFKEQ. This CDR3 is 13 amino acids long. V was shortened by 0 bases and J by 8 bases, with 10 bases between the two germline ends.

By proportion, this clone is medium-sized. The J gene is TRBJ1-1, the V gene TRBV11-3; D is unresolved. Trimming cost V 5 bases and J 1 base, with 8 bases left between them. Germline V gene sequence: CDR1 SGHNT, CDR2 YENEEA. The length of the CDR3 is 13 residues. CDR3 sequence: CASSINQNTEAFF. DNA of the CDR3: TGTGCCAGCAGCATCAACCAGAACACTGAAGCTTTCTTT.